What follows is one T cell receptor beta chain and its context. Its antigen remains unidentified. The library was built by means of the immunoSEQ multiplex PCR assay. For the multiplex PCR, a mixture combining 60 forward primers for TCR Vbeta segments and 13 reverse primers for TCR Jbeta segments was used. Amplification of the CDR3 region of rearranged TCR beta genes was performed with a multiplex PCR assay on genomic DNA. On the Illumina HiSeq System, the amplified TCR beta libraries were sequenced as 87-base-pair reads. The original methods were these. A later analysis counted tens of millions of unique TCR beta chains across the approximately 700 repertoires, and roughly 10 million of these chains were shared by at least two donors. Raw reads were error-corrected and collapsed into unique sequences by a nearest-neighbor algorithm in which closely related sequences were merged to remove PCR and sequencing errors. CDR3 sequences were aligned to IMGT reference sequences to assign V, D and J gene segments. For a sequence to be retained, a match of at least six nucleotides to both a V gene segment and a J gene segment was required. A rearrangement was called productive if the CDR3 had no stop codons and remained in frame with V and J, and every other rearrangement was called non-productive. CDR3 was defined according to IMGT convention as the region running from the second conserved V-encoded cysteine to the conserved J-encoded phenylalanine. In an earlier analysis of just under 600 of the donors, sequences lacking an unambiguous match to a single V gene segment were excluded. In an earlier analysis of 450 to 700 of the donors, V segments were called functional above 56.7% productive rearrangements and were called segregating when the between-donor standard deviation exceeded 5%. To diagnose cytomegalovirus status from the catalog of TCR beta chain sequences, a statistical classification framework was built. In a later analysis, V and J genes were assigned by comparing TCR nucleotide sequences against IMGT/GENE-DB human TR gene sequences. Using the TCRdist pipeline, a later analysis assigned CDR3 sequences along with most-parsimonious VDJ recombination scenarios. A later analysis defined each TCR beta chain by its CDR3 amino acid sequence plus V-gene family, and excluded reads lacking a unique V-gene family. A later analysis removed 600 or so highly shared, low-generation-probability nucleotide sequences to deal with suspected cross-contamination and a sequencing artifact. In a later analysis, a clonal expansion index for each public chain was calculated from normalized within-repertoire ranks of inferred template counts. A later analysis computed generation probabilities with a VDJ recombination model fitted to out-of-frame rearrangements, and checked the results against IGoR. In a later analysis, hypergeometric tests were used to score TCR-TCR, TCR-HLA and TCR-CMV co-occurrence, with a repertoire-size bias correction applied to TCR pairs. To estimate false discovery rates, a later analysis permuted the HLA or CMV assignments 20 times. A later analysis grouped co-occurring TCRs with DBSCAN, adding TCRdist sequence similarity when clustering within HLA-allele-positive subsets. For co-occurrence clustering, repertoires with fewer than 30,000 or more than 120,000 public chains were excluded, along with roughly five repertoires with anomalous nucleotide sharing. Entries here come from immuneACCESS through TCRdb and include only in-frame sequences with V and J called. Some clones fail to appear in such tables; in the studies checked, an unresolved V gene covers under half of the shortfall, and the cause of the remainder is unknown. V and J calls and clone size are as listed in that table; D and trimming were resolved from the DNA. The sample table includes more than 95,000 clones. Over 2% of the sample lies in the top ten.

The data were taken from a study of cytomegalovirus exposure and HLA in healthy donors (dated by TCRdb to 2017 to 2019). Background for the entire study: In an earlier analysis of 587 of the donors, under 300 Gb of sequence data and 90 million to 120 million unique TCR beta sequences from 180 million or so T cells were reported. An early release covering roughly 640 HLA-typed donors comprised about 310 gigabases of sequencing data and tens of millions of unique TCR sequences. The study was designed to test whether signatures of past pathogen exposure could be identified by cataloging public T cell receptors. In addition to the first cohort of 666 subjects, a separate validation cohort of 100 to 150 different subjects was used. An earlier analysis of 587 of the donors used high-throughput TCR beta sequencing to judge whether each TCR beta V gene segment behaved as functional or pseudogenic. High-throughput TCR immunosequencing, statistical association of individual TCRs with disease status, and machine learning were combined to predict cytomegalovirus infection status. The study used immunosequencing to profile the T cell repertoires of approximately 630 subjects and linked those repertoires to cytomegalovirus serostatus. In a later analysis, previously published TCR beta repertoires from roughly 710 donors were re-analyzed and high-resolution HLA genotyping was added so that TCR occurrence patterns could be studied. All discovery cohort repertoires had been generated on a single sequencing platform. Among the approximately 400 genotyped donors, approximately 81% belonged to the genetic ancestry cluster associated with self-reported Caucasian donors. Because of strong linkage in the cohort, roughly five DR-DQ haplotypes were treated as single units for association and clustering. Donor age, sex, ethnicity and CMV serostatus were compiled together with the repertoire data. Rather than drawing on any new phenotypic data, the later analysis identified candidate immune exposures from TCR beta sequences and the way those sequences occurred across donors. Both class I and class II loci were covered by HLA typing, at four-digit resolution. A later genetic analysis took genome-wide SNP genotypes for 398 of the 666 donors and used that subset as a discovery cohort. Among 300 to 500 genotyped donors of the cohort, an average of about 240,000 unique TCR beta nucleotide sequences was sequenced per donor, of which about 19% were non-productive. The number of donors typed differed by locus, with about 629-630 for A, B, C, DRB1 and DQB1, around 500 for DQA1, about 610 for DPA1, and around 460 for DPB1. Beyond this particular receptor, the publication reports: Broadly in line with IMGT annotations, most TCR beta V segments showed up in productive rearrangements about 90% or about 30% of the time in an earlier analysis of 587 of the donors. While some public TCRs were present in many individuals, most TCR sequences turned up only very rarely across donors. Because HLA typing was missing for some donors at each locus, association tests included only the typed subset. A group of highly shared sequence variants was considered likely to be a technical artifact of the sequencing pipeline. Because counts were too low, roughly 17 rarely observed V segments, including chromosome 9 orphons, were left out of the earlier analysis of several hundred of the donors. Linkage disequilibrium might explain the correlated functional status among segregating V segments, but an unknown experimental factor could not be ruled out. An association between a missense DCLRE1C variant and V-gene and J-gene trimming of TCR beta chains was found in a later genetic analysis and replicated in an independent cohort. A later analysis found that TCR association rates varied across HLA loci, with DRB1 alleles showing the most associated TCRs and HLA-C alleles the fewest. The presence/absence analyses assumed that sequencing depth was roughly uniform across donors, and that assumption may not be true. A later analysis reported that several top co-occurrence clusters appeared linked to parvovirus B19, influenza, CMV and Epstein-Barr virus. In vitro tests confirmed that a few of the cytomegalovirus-associated TCR beta chains recognize cytomegalovirus antigens. A later analysis found that HLA-associated TCR beta chains were more clonally expanded and had lower generation probabilities than equally common non-associated chains. In this cohort, only TCR beta chains were sequenced, and detectable features were limited by the absence of alpha or paired-chain data. According to a later analysis, most CMV-associated TCR beta chains appeared to be HLA-restricted, and the HLA associations seemed to be driven largely by CMV exposure. The 87-base-pair reads could not distinguish some IMGT-functional V segments, including TRBV6-2 and TRBV6-3, so those segments were excluded. The classifier was reported to diagnose cytomegalovirus status with high specificity and sensitivity in both the original and validation cohorts. When HLA alleles, especially DR and DQ, strongly co-occurred, TCR associations were difficult to assign to individual alleles. A later genetic analysis reported fewer N-insertions in productive TCRs among donors in an Asian-associated ancestry cluster than the approximately 670-donor mean. In the study, 150 to 200 TCR beta chains were listed as associated with cytomegalovirus. A further reported finding was that TCR beta sequences accurately predicted the HLA-A and HLA-B alleles for most subjects in the first cohort. It was suggested by the authors that the approach could potentially be generalized to other disease states and immunological phenotypes. At a false discovery rate of 0.05, a later analysis linked roughly 17,000 TCR beta sequences to specific HLA alleles. For the cohort, immune exposure information was limited to CMV serostatus.

There are 15 amino acids in the CDR3, from cysteine to phenylalanine inclusive. Only the CDR3 part of the read is kept: 45 bases, read in frame from the first base. The germline V gene (reference sequence) provides CDR1 SGHNT and CDR2 YYREEE. V is cut back by 4 bases and J by 4 bases, with 7 bases in the junction unmatched. The cohort consisted of some 670 healthy bone marrow donors. At the time of sampling, all cohort members were nominally healthy, though unrecorded immune exposures were likely present. The donor was CMV seronegative and was included in the group of a few hundred seronegative cohort members. Every donor gave a peripheral blood sample, and the peripheral blood mononuclear cells from that sample were used for TCR beta sequencing. Genomic DNA extraction from the blood cell samples was performed with the Qiagen DNeasy Blood Extraction Kit.

The chain is assembled from TRBV5-4 and TRBJ2-7, and 11 junction bases match TRBD2. Material: PBMCs. This TCR came from a man in his forties or fifties in good health and CMV-seronegative. The CDR3 has the sequence CASSPGTSGGYEQYF. The DNA sequence follows: TGTGCCAGCAGCCCCGGGACTAGCGGCGGGTACGAGCAGTACTTC.